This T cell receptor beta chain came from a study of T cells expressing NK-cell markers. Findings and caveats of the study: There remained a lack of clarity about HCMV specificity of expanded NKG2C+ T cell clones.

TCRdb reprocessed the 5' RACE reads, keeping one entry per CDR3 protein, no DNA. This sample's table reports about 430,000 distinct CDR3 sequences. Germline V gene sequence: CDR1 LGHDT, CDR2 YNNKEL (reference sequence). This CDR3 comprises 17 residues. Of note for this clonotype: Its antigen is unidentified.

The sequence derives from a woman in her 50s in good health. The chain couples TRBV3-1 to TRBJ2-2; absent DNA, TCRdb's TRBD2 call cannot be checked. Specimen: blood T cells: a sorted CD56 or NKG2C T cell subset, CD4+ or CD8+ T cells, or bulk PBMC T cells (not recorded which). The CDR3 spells CASSHETSGRNTGELFF.